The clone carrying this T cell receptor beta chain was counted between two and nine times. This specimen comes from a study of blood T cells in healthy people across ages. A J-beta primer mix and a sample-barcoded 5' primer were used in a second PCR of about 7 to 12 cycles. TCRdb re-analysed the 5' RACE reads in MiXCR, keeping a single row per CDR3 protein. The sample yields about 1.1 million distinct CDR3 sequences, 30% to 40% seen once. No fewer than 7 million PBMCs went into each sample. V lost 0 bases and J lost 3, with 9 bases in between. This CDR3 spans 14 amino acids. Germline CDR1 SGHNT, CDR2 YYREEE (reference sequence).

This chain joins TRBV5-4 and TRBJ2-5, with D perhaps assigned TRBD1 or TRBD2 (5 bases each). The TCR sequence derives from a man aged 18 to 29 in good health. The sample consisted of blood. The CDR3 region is CASSLVRDEETQYF. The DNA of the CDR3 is TGTGCCAGCAGCTTGGTCAGGGACGAAGAGACCCAGTACTTC.